Listed here are 26 T cell receptor beta chains from one sample, sequenced in a study of T cell repertoires in cytomegalovirus infection. TCRdb processed the reads anew with MiXCR; each CDR3 protein has one entry. In the table there are around 770,000 distinct CDR3 sequences, just under 30% of which are singletons. Their cognate antigens are unknown. The specimen was cultured CD8+ T cells from PBMCs, collected from culture after CMV antigen stimulation. All receptors derive from a human donor in good health (CMV status not recorded). Some clones in this sample may be carry-over from other donors' samples.

The chain couples TRBV28 to TRBJ2-6; no firm D call. There are 15 residues in the CDR3. CDR1 and CDR2 from the germline V gene are MDHEN and SYDVKM. Trimming took off 3 bases at V and 4 bases at J, with 10 bases between the two ends. The CDR3 is CASSFGFSGANVLTF. The CDR3 nucleotides are TGTGCCAGCAGTTTTGGTTTCTCGGGGGCCAACGTCCTGACTTTC. The whole variable domain, filled in from reference TRBV28 and TRBJ2-6, reads DVKVTQSSRYLVKRTGEKVFLECVQDMDHENMFWYRQDPGLGLRLIYFSYDVKMKEKGDIPEGYSVSREKKERFSLILESASTNQTSMYLCASSFGFSGANVLTFGAGSRLTVL.

This clonotype was found many times. The chain joins TRBV28 to TRBJ1-6; 9 nucleotides align to TRBD1. Looked up from germline, CDR1 is MDHEN and CDR2 is SYDVKM. CDR3 length: 18 amino acids. The V gene end was trimmed by 4 bases and the J gene end by 7 bases; junction bases not matched to a gene: 14. CDR3 DNA: TGTGCCAGCAGTTCCTCCTGGGTAGGGACAGGGACCAATTCACCCCTCCACTTT. Translated, it gives CASSSSWVGTGTNSPLHF.

This clonotype was counted at least ten times. V and J are TRBV7-2 and TRBJ1-1; 10 nucleotides match TRBD1. There are 15 residues in the CDR3. Per germline, CDR1 SGHTA and CDR2 FQGNSA. V dropped 2 bases and J dropped 2; count of bases not matched to a gene: 2. In DNA form, the CDR3 reads TGTGCCAGCAGCTTATGGGACAGGGGAAACACTGAAGCTTTCTTT. It specifies CASSLWDRGNTEAFF.

The chain carries TRBV15 and TRBJ1-2; 7 bases map to TRBD1. This CDR3 is built from 16 residues. V dropped 1 base and J dropped 8; count of bases not matched to a gene: 13. Per germline, CDR1 LNHNV and CDR2 YYDKDF (reference sequence). CDR3: CATSRARRGGGQGYTF. The CDR3 DNA is TGTGCCACCAGCAGAGCCCGCAGGGGAGGGGGCCAGGGCTACACCTTC. Full variable domain (outside the CDR3, taken from reference TRBV15 and TRBJ1-2): DAMVIQNPRYQVTQFGKPVTLSCSQTLNHNVMYWYQQKSSQAPKLLFHYYDKDFNNEADTPDNFQSRRPNTSFCFLDIRSPGLGDTAMYLCATSRARRGGGQGYTFGSGTRLTVV.

This clonotype was recorded a few times. The V and J genes are TRBV7-6 and TRBJ2-1, with TRBD2 as a possible D gene (5 bases). From germline, CDR1 is SGHVS and CDR2 FNYEAQ. Trimming stripped 5 bases from V and 1 base from J, with 15 bases between. The CDR3 totals 16 residues. Here the CDR3 DNA reads TGTGCCAGCAGCAAAGGGTCGGGGAATTCCTACAATGAGCAGTTCTTC. This sequence encodes CASSKGSGNSYNEQFF.

J is TRBJ2-1 and V is TRBV5-1; perhaps D is TRBD1 or TRBD2 (5 bases each). V was shortened by 4 bases and J by 0 bases, with 14 bases between the two germline ends. Germline V gene lookup returns CDR1 SGHRS and CDR2 YFSETQ. The CDR3 runs 16 residues. The CDR3 nucleotides are TGCGCCAGCAGCCTGTACTGGGGGAGCTCCTACAATGAGCAGTTCTTC. It codes for CASSLYWGSSYNEQFF.

This clonotype was observed a handful of times. The gene calls are TRBV28 and TRBJ1-1; perhaps TRBD1 as D (6 bases). The V end lost 4 bases, the J end lost 7 bases, and 19 bases lay between the germline ends. Germline V gene sequence: CDR1 MDHEN, CDR2 SYDVKM. The CDR3 runs 15 residues. CDR3 sequence: CASSSPKDGTYEAFF. The CDR3 DNA reads TGTGCCAGCAGTTCGCCCAAAGACGGGACATATGAAGCTTTCTTT. The complete variable domain, with remaining parts taken from reference TRBV28 and TRBJ1-1, reads DVKVTQSSRYLVKRTGEKVFLECVQDMDHENMFWYRQDPGLGLRLIYFSYDVKMKEKGDIPEGYSVSREKKERFSLILESASTNQTSMYLCASSSPKDGTYEAFFGQGTRLTVV.

This clonotype was detected only a few times. The chain links TRBV12-3 or TRBV12-4 to TRBJ2-1; TRBD2 aligns across 10 bases. The CDR3 extends over 16 amino acids. V shed 4 bases, J shed 0 bases, and the junction held 3 bases outside the gene matches. DNA for the CDR3: TGTGCCAGCAGTTCCGGACTAGCGGTCTCCTACAATGAGCAGTTCTTC. Its translation: CASSSGLAVSYNEQFF.

The V and J genes are TRBV6-2 or TRBV6-3 and TRBJ2-7; the D gene is possibly TRBD2 (5 bases). This CDR3 comprises 17 residues. Trimming removed 5 bases from V and 8 bases from J, with 28 bases in between. In germline, CDR1 is MNHEY, CDR2 SVGEGT. The CDR3: CASSTPGNLLPVFKQYV. The CDR3 nucleotides are TGTGCCAGCAGTACCCCGGGAAACCTCCTCCCTGTTTTCAAGCAGTACGTC.

This clonotype was seen a few times. The rearrangement links TRBV20-1 to TRBJ2-5; 9 bases map to TRBD2. J lost 5 bases, V lost 0 bases, and 7 bases had no gene match. CDR1 is DFQATT, CDR2 SNEGSKA, per germline (reference sequence). This CDR3 region has 15 residues. The CDR3 nucleotides are TGCAGTGCTAGAGATCGGCGGGGGGGCCCTGAGACCCAGTACTTC. As protein: CSARDRRGGPETQYF.

This clonotype has at least ten counts. One end of the junction fails to match germline, which may point to a read error. The rearrangement links TRBV19 to TRBJ2-1; 10 bases line up with TRBD2. The CDR3 contains 15 residues. Germline V gene lookup returns CDR1 LNHDA and CDR2 SQIVND (reference sequence). CDR3 nucleotide sequence: TGTGCCAGCAGTATTAGCGGGGGGACCTACAATGAGCAGTTCTTC. Protein sequence: CASSISGGTYNEQFF. Full variable domain (outside the CDR3, taken from reference TRBV19 and TRBJ2-1): DGGITQSPKYLFRKEGQNVTLSCEQNLNHDAMYWYRQDPGQGLRLIYYSQIVNDFQKGDIAEGYSVSREKKESFPLTVTSAQKNPTAFYLCASSISGGTYNEQFFGPGTRLTVL.

The chain joins TRBV7-9 to TRBJ2-2; the match to TRBD1 covers 7 bases. The trim removed 6 bases at V and 6 bases at J, leaving 10 bases unmatched. The CDR3 has 15 amino acids. Germline assignment: CDR1 SEHNR and CDR2 FQNEAQ (reference sequence). CDR3 amino acids: CASRDTGVTAGELFF. The CDR3 DNA sequence: TGTGCCAGCAGGGACACAGGGGTTACGGCCGGGGAGCTGTTTTTT. Complete variable domain (other parts from reference TRBV7-9 and TRBJ2-2): DTGVSQNPRHKITKRGQNVTFRCDPISEHNRLYWYRQTLGQGPEFLTYFQNEAQLEKSRLLSDRFSAERPKGSFSTLEIQRTEQGDSAMYLCASRDTGVTAGELFFGEGSRLTVL.

The chain has TRBV9 and TRBJ2-7; 8 bases match TRBD1. V dropped 3 bases and J dropped 6; count of bases not matched to a gene: 11. The CDR3 runs to 15 residues. The germline V gene encodes CDR1 SGDLS and CDR2 YYNGEE. The CDR3 sequence is CASSGTGPTMGEQYF. As DNA, the CDR3 is TGTGCCAGCAGCGGGACAGGGCCGACCATGGGCGAGCAGTACTTC.

The V call is TRBV27, the J call TRBJ2-2, with D unclear. Trimming took off 2 bases at V and 0 bases at J, with 10 bases between the two ends. The CDR3 contains 16 residues. The germline CDR1 and CDR2 sequences are MNHEY and SMNVEV (reference sequence). CDR3 in DNA: TGTGCCAGCAGTTTAAATGTCCTTGCGAACACCGGGGAGCTGTTTTTT. Amino acids: CASSLNVLANTGELFF.

Written as DNA, the CDR3 is TGTGCCAGCAGTTTATTCCGGGACCTCGGGACCGAAGCTTTCTTT. It codes for CASSLFRDLGTEAFF. This sequence joins TRBV28 and TRBJ1-1, with D perhaps matching TRBD1 (5 bases). Per the germline V gene, CDR1 is MDHEN and CDR2 is SYDVKM. V shed 1 base and J shed 8 bases, with 17 bases lying between them. This CDR3 comprises 15 residues.

V is TRBV14 and J is TRBJ1-1; the D gene is possibly TRBD1 (6 bases). Trimming pared 0 bases from V and 6 bases from J, leaving 26 bases between. Germline values: CDR1 SGHDN, CDR2 FVKESK. The CDR3 consists of 19 residues. This CDR3 reads CASSQDQRQGTTRIPEAFF. The CDR3, as DNA: TGTGCCAGCAGCCAAGATCAAAGGCAGGGGACGACTAGAATTCCTGAAGCTTTCTTT.

The chain recombines TRBV4-1 with TRBJ2-7; a possible D gene is TRBD2 (5 bases). The CDR3 covers 15 residues. With 0 bases removed from V and 4 bases from J, the gap between germline ends came to 13 bases. The V gene's germline CDR1 is MGHRA and CDR2 YSYEKL. The CDR3 is CASSQEGLLRYEQYF. As DNA, the CDR3 is TGCGCCAGCAGCCAAGAAGGACTGTTGAGGTACGAGCAGTACTTC.

This clonotype was counted between two and nine times. V is TRBV6-5 and J is TRBJ2-1; TRBD2 aligns across 10 bases. The CDR3 totals 14 residues. With 6 bases clipped from V and 7 bases from J, the junction kept 6 bases outside the gene matches. CDR1 is MNHEY and CDR2 is SVGAGI in the germline V gene. CDR3 sequence: CASSRSSGGNEQFF. CDR3 nucleotides: TGTGCCAGCAGCCGGAGTAGCGGGGGGAATGAGCAGTTCTTC.

Remarks on this clonotype: A much larger clone differs by one base, so this may be a read error. This chain links TRBV6-6 with TRBJ1-1; 7 nucleotides line up with TRBD1. The germline gives CDR1 MNHNY, CDR2 SVGAGI (reference sequence). The CDR3 runs to 14 residues. V dropped 5 bases and J dropped 3; count of bases not matched to a gene: 6. The CDR3 DNA reads as TGTGCCAGCAGTCCCGGGACAGAGTACACTGAAGCTTTCTTT. It yields the protein CASSPGTEYTEAFF.

The table lists this clonotype with many counts. V is TRBV27 and J is TRBJ2-3, with 8 bases that match TRBD2. J was trimmed by 2 bases and V by 4 bases; bases with no gene match: 2. The germline V gene has CDR1 MNHEY and CDR2 SMNVEV (reference sequence). CDR3 length equals 14 residues. In DNA form, the CDR3 reads TGTGCCAGCAGTTCGGGGGGGTACACAGATACGCAGTATTTT. This codes for CASSSGGYTDTQYF.

This clonotype has only a few counts. The chain carries TRBV7-9 and TRBJ1-4; 7 nucleotides agree with TRBD1. The trim removed 5 bases at V and 8 bases at J, leaving 11 bases unmatched. The germline V gene has CDR1 SEHNR and CDR2 FQNEAQ (reference sequence). The CDR3 totals 15 residues. CDR3 sequence reads: CASSPLRGNREKLFF. CDR3 bases: TGTGCCAGCAGCCCTCTCAGGGGGAATCGGGAAAAACTGTTTTTT.

V usage is TRBV7-9 and J usage is TRBJ2-7; a possible D gene is TRBD1 (7 bases). The CDR3 has 14 residues. The germline V gene has CDR1 SEHNR and CDR2 FQNEAQ (reference sequence). V was pared by 1 base and J by 6 bases, with 13 bases between. The CDR3 protein is CASSLGYQGGEQYF. The CDR3 DNA reads as TGTGCCAGCAGCTTAGGATATCAGGGGGGCGAGCAGTACTTC.

With respect to this clonotype: Without the conserved terminal phenylalanine or tryptophan, this CDR3 likely stems from a read error. This sequence joins TRBV5-3 and TRBJ1-1; no definite D call. TRBV5-3 is assigned to the ORF class and has an uncertain function. The CDR3 runs to 13 residues. This CDR3 is CASSLGSATEAFI. The CDR3 DNA reads as TGTGCCAGCAGCTTGGGTTCAGCAACAGAAGCTTTCATT.

This clonotype was picked up many times. The rearrangement joins TRBV7-6 to TRBJ2-2; 9 bases are shared with TRBD2. Germline V lookup: CDR1 SGHVS, CDR2 FNYEAQ. The CDR3 contains 18 residues. V was pared by 0 bases and J by 5 bases, with 10 bases of the junction left unmatched. The CDR3 coding sequence is TGTGCCAGCAGCTTAGCGGTGTTCGCGGGGGGGCCGACCGGGGAGCTGTTTTTT. Translated, it gives CASSLAVFAGGPTGELFF.

The V and J genes are TRBV19 and TRBJ2-2; D is perhaps TRBD2 (6 bases). V was shortened by 10 bases and J by 4 bases, with 22 bases between the two germline ends. CDR1 is LNHDA and CDR2 is SQIVND in the germline V gene (reference sequence). The CDR3 contains 16 residues. CDR3 sequence: CANMVASAFFTGELFF. CDR3 sequence (DNA): TGTGCCAATATGGTAGCTAGCGCGTTCTTCACCGGGGAGCTGTTTTTT.

V and J are TRBV6-8 and TRBJ1-1; TRBD1 matches 7 bases. CDR3 size: 14 residues. V lost 5 bases, J lost 4 bases, and 7 bases stayed unmatched. Looked up from germline, CDR1 is MNHGY and CDR2 is SAAAGT. The CDR3 DNA reads TGTGCCAGCAGTAACAGGGGAACGGGCACTGAAGCTTTCTTT. Protein: CASSNRGTGTEAFF.